One and the same sample provided the 27 T cell receptor beta chains below, sequenced in a study of OX40 agonist ivuxolimab in advanced cancers. Method: immunoSEQ multiplex PCR; TCRdb's copy keeps in-frame clones and lacks some. The sample consists of some 87,000 clones, approximately 90% of them appearing once. The sample was CD4+ or CD8+ T cells sorted from blood, taken in a trial of the OX40 agonist ivuxolimab. These receptors all come from an adult with an advanced solid tumor such as melanoma, head and neck, liver or kidney cancer.

The chain combines TRBV2 with TRBJ2-3; 9 bases are a match to TRBD2. This CDR3 is built from 14 residues. With V trimmed by 4 bases and J by 2 bases, 1 base remained unmatched. Per germline, CDR1 SNHLY and CDR2 FYNNEI. Here the CDR3 DNA reads TGTGCCAGCAGTGGGGGACTAGCCACAGATACGCAGTATTTT. This sequence encodes CASSGGLATDTQYF.

V gene TRBV7-3 combines with J gene TRBJ1-1; D is perhaps TRBD1 (5 bases). V lost 3 bases and J lost 5, with 10 bases in between. Germline V gives CDR1 SGHTA, CDR2 FQGTGA. The CDR3 loop spans 13 amino acids. As DNA, the CDR3 is TGTGCCAGCAGCTTGGGGACGACGACTGAAGCTTTCTTT. Translation: CASSLGTTTEAFF.

This rearrangement joins TRBV5-5 to TRBJ1-2; a possible D gene is TRBD1 (5 bases). Germline loops: CDR1 SGHKS, CDR2 YYEKEE (reference sequence). CDR3 size: 15 residues. The ends were cut back, 3 bases at V and 3 bases at J, with 15 bases in the middle. CDR3 protein: CASSSHIDSHYGYTF. The CDR3 DNA reads as TGTGCCAGCAGCTCCCACATAGACAGCCACTATGGCTACACCTTC.

V and J are TRBV5-4 and TRBJ1-2, with D hard to call. Deletions cut 4 bases from V and 4 bases from J, with 14 bases between. CDR1 is SGHNT and CDR2 is YYREEE in the germline V gene (reference sequence). The CDR3 covers 14 residues. The CDR3 sequence is CASSKGGQTYGYTF. The CDR3 nucleotides read TGTGCCAGCAGCAAGGGAGGGCAGACCTATGGCTACACCTTC.

The chain carries TRBV4-3 and TRBJ1-5, with 9 bases lining up with TRBD1. Trimming removed 0 bases from V and 9 bases from J; junction bases left unmatched: 6. Germline assignment: CDR1 LGHNA and CDR2 YSLEER. The CDR3 spans 15 residues. CDR3 region: CASSQELGQGRPQHF. CDR3 DNA sequence: TGCGCCAGCAGCCAAGAGCTGGGACAGGGTCGGCCCCAGCATTTT.

In its sample, this clone ranks as medium-sized. The chain links TRBV5-1 to TRBJ2-1; 10 bases match TRBD2. V lost 4 bases, J lost 1 base, and 17 bases stayed unmatched. Germline V gives CDR1 SGHRS, CDR2 YFSETQ. The CDR3 has 20 amino acids. The CDR3 loop is CASSLMFTSGTVGSYNEQFF. In nucleotides, the CDR3 is TGCGCCAGCAGCCTCATGTTCACTAGCGGGACTGTCGGGTCCTACAATGAGCAGTTCTTC.

CDR3 sequence reads: CASSPRLGLAASYEQYF. CDR3 nucleotides: TGTGCCAGCTCACCGCGACTTGGACTAGCGGCCTCCTACGAGCAGTACTTC. J is TRBJ2-7 and V is TRBV18; 10 positions agree with TRBD2. V gave up 3 bases and J gave up 0 bases; unmatched junction bases: 8. This CDR3 region has 17 residues. CDR1 KGHSH and CDR2 LQKENI come from the germline V gene.

This rearrangement joins TRBV9 to TRBJ2-4, with D tentatively TRBD1 (6 bases). Trimming removed 0 bases at V and 6 bases at J, with 16 bases between. The CDR3 contains 16 residues. Germline assignment: CDR1 SGDLS and CDR2 YYNGEE. The CDR3 DNA is TGTGCCAGCAGCGTAGGATTTGGGGGCTCAACAAACATTCAGTACTTC. Encoded protein: CASSVGFGGSTNIQYF.

This chain joins TRBV4-2 and TRBJ2-1; D gene ambiguous. V was cut by 0 bases and J by 3 bases, with 9 bases left in between. This CDR3 is built from 15 residues. Per the germline V gene, CDR1 is LGHNA and CDR2 is YNFKEQ. As DNA, the CDR3 is TGTGCCAGCAGCCAAGATCACGGAGACTACAATGAGCAGTTCTTC. This sequence encodes CASSQDHGDYNEQFF.

This rearrangement joins TRBV18 to TRBJ2-2; possibly TRBD1 for D (6 bases). The CDR3 consists of 16 residues. The germline CDR1 and CDR2 sequences are KGHSH and LQKENI. The V end was cut by 3 bases, the J end by 2 bases, with 13 bases between. CDR3 loop: CASSPVGTTNTGELFF. DNA for the CDR3: TGTGCCAGCTCACCGGTCGGGACAACCAACACCGGGGAGCTGTTTTTT.

The rearrangement uses TRBV2 and TRBJ2-5; possibly TRBD1 for D (6 bases). V was cut by 5 bases and J by 5 bases, with 18 bases left in between. The CDR3 is 15 amino acids. CDR1 is SNHLY and CDR2 is FYNNEI in the germline V gene. The CDR3 DNA reads as TGTGCCAGCAGTTTACAGGGAACGTTCGGGGAGACCCAGTACTTC. Translating it yields CASSLQGTFGETQYF.

A few counts support this clone. V is TRBV5-8 and J is TRBJ1-1; 7 positions agree with TRBD1. CDR3 length: 12 residues. J gave up 8 bases and V 3 bases, and 4 bases lay outside the gene matches. Germline V gene lookup returns CDR1 SGHTS and CDR2 YDEGEE. CDR3 DNA: TGTGCCAGCAGCTCGACGGGACAGGAAGCTTTCTTT. Translation: CASSSTGQEAFF.

V and J are TRBV4-2 and TRBJ2-5; either TRBD1 or TRBD2 may fit D (5 bases each). Germline assignment: CDR1 LGHNA and CDR2 YNFKEQ. The CDR3 is 17 amino acids. V was pared by 0 bases and J by 1 base, with 15 bases between. CDR3 loop: CASSQDGGPQLQETQYF. In DNA form, the CDR3 reads TGTGCCAGCAGCCAAGATGGGGGACCGCAACTCCAAGAGACCCAGTACTTC.

This chain links TRBV7-2 with TRBJ2-1; the match to TRBD2 covers 8 bases. The CDR3 loop spans 18 amino acids. The germline gives CDR1 SGHTA, CDR2 FQGNSA. Germline trimming cut 0 bases from V and 0 bases from J; bases unmatched to any gene: 7. This CDR3 is CASSLATSGKGSYNEQFF. CDR3 sequence (DNA): TGTGCCAGCAGCTTAGCTACTAGCGGTAAGGGCTCCTACAATGAGCAGTTCTTC.

Turning to this clone: Other DNA sequences from this sample encode an identical CDR3 as well. The chain has TRBV7-9 and TRBJ1-2; 9 positions match TRBD1. Germline CDR1 SEHNR, CDR2 FQNEAQ (reference sequence). Trimming cost V 0 bases and J 8 bases; bases outside gene matches: 4. This CDR3 is 14 amino acids long. CDR3 sequence reads: CASSLAGQGNGYTF. CDR3 nucleotides: TGTGCCAGCAGCTTAGCTGGACAGGGGAACGGCTACACCTTC.

V is TRBV19 and J is TRBJ2-1; D unclear. Germline assignment: CDR1 LNHDA and CDR2 SQIVND (reference sequence). Trimming shortened V by 6 bases and J by 2 bases, and 11 bases separated the two germline ends. The CDR3 consists of 14 residues. The CDR3 sequence is CASSPPLPYNEQFF. The DNA for the CDR3 is TGTGCCAGTAGCCCCCCCCTCCCCTACAATGAGCAGTTCTTC.

This clone was counted a single time. This rearrangement joins TRBV18 to TRBJ2-5; D remains ambiguous. This CDR3 has 14 amino acids. The germline gives CDR1 KGHSH, CDR2 LQKENI. With 0 bases removed from V and 0 bases from J, the gap between germline ends came to 5 bases. CDR3 bases: TGTGCCAGCTCACCACCGAAGTACCAAGAGACCCAGTACTTC. Amino acid sequence: CASSPPKYQETQYF.

The CDR3 DNA is TGCAGTGCCCACAGCGTCTACGAGCAGTACTTC. It translates to CSAHSVYEQYF. This chain uses TRBV20-1 with TRBJ2-7; D gene uncertain. The V gene lost 6 bases and the J gene lost 3 bases, with 9 bases spanning the gap. The CDR3 covers 11 residues. Germline CDR1 DFQATT, CDR2 SNEGSKA (reference sequence).

This clone appeared once. The chain joins TRBV11-3 to TRBJ1-2, with no clear D. Germline CDR1 and CDR2: SGHNT and YENEEA. The V end lost 3 bases, the J end lost 5 bases, and 10 bases lay between the germline ends. This CDR3 is 13 amino acids long. CDR3 DNA: TGTGCCAGCAGCTTCGGAGACAATTATGGCTACACCTTC. Its protein is CASSFGDNYGYTF.

The chain combines TRBV29-1 with TRBJ2-5; 10 nucleotides match TRBD1. The V gene end was trimmed by 4 bases and the J gene end by 5 bases; junction bases not matched to a gene: 10. The germline V gene has CDR1 SQVTM and CDR2 ANQGSEA. The CDR3 consists of 15 residues. The CDR3 region has the DNA TGCAGCGTTGTGTTCTTTGACAGGGGGCGCGAGACCCAGTACTTC. It is translated as CSVVFFDRGRETQYF.

This chain connects TRBV4-3 to TRBJ2-3, with D perhaps TRBD2 (6 bases). V shed 1 base and J shed 1 base, with 15 bases lying between them. Germline V gene lookup returns CDR1 LGHNA and CDR2 YSLEER. There are 17 residues in the CDR3. The CDR3 DNA reads TGCGCCAGCAGCCAAGGCTCGGGGGTGCTAGGCACAGATACGCAGTATTTT. This gives the protein CASSQGSGVLGTDTQYF.

This chain connects TRBV19 to TRBJ2-3, with D possibly matching TRBD2 (6 bases). Looked up from germline, CDR1 is LNHDA and CDR2 is SQIVND (reference sequence). CDR3 length: 13 residues. V was trimmed by 4 bases and J by 2 bases, leaving 7 bases between them. CDR3: CASSTDYTDTQYF. DNA of the CDR3: TGTGCCAGTAGTACGGACTACACAGATACGCAGTATTTT.

This chain uses TRBV28 with TRBJ2-5, with 8 bases matching TRBD2. In germline, CDR1 is MDHEN, CDR2 SYDVKM. With 6 bases clipped from V and 2 bases from J, the junction kept 8 bases outside the gene matches. CDR3 size: 15 residues. For the CDR3, the DNA is TGTGCCAGCAGGACCCCTAGCGGGCCACAAGAGACCCAGTACTTC. Its protein product is CASRTPSGPQETQYF. Full variable domain (outside the CDR3, taken from reference TRBV28 and TRBJ2-5): DVKVTQSSRYLVKRTGEKVFLECVQDMDHENMFWYRQDPGLGLRLIYFSYDVKMKEKGDIPEGYSVSREKKERFSLILESASTNQTSMYLCASRTPSGPQETQYFGPGTRLLVL.

The chain recombines TRBV5-6 with TRBJ2-1; tentative D call: TRBD1 (6 bases). The ends were cut back, 2 bases at V and 6 bases at J, with 12 bases in the middle. There are 14 residues in the CDR3. From germline, CDR1 is SGHDT and CDR2 YYEEEE. The CDR3 sequence: CASSFRQVGNEQFF. The CDR3 coding sequence is TGTGCCAGCAGCTTTAGACAGGTAGGCAATGAGCAGTTCTTC.

V usage is TRBV2 and J usage is TRBJ2-2; the match to TRBD2 covers 8 bases. Per germline, CDR1 SNHLY and CDR2 FYNNEI. CDR3 length: 14 amino acids. V dropped 10 bases and J dropped 5; count of bases not matched to a gene: 9. The CDR3, as DNA: TGTGCCACCCAAGCGGGAGCGCGAACCGGGGAGCTGTTTTTT. As protein: CATQAGARTGELFF.

The chain joins TRBV29-1 to TRBJ1-6; D is ambiguous. CDR1 and CDR2 (germline): SQVTM, ANQGSEA. Trimming removed 7 bases at V and 4 bases at J, with 8 bases between. This CDR3 is built from 12 residues. The CDR3 protein is CSAQDYNSPLHF. The CDR3 nucleotides read TGCAGCGCCCAGGATTATAATTCACCCCTCCACTTT. The full variable domain, in which reference TRBV29-1 and TRBJ1-6 provide the parts outside the CDR3, is SAVISQKPSRDICQRGTSLTIQCQVDSQVTMMFWYRQQPGQSLTLIATANQGSEATYESGFVIDKFPISRPNLTFSTLTVSNMSPEDSSIYLCSAQDYNSPLHFGNGTRLTVT.

The genes are TRBV19 and TRBJ1-2; D is unclear. The germline V gene has CDR1 LNHDA and CDR2 SQIVND (reference sequence). The CDR3 runs to 15 residues. V was trimmed by 0 bases and J by 10 bases, leaving 18 bases between them. The CDR3 nucleotides read TGTGCCAGTAGTATAGATCCGGGATCCGAGTCTGACTACACCTTC. Translating it yields CASSIDPGSESDYTF.